This note documents a single T cell receptor (beta chain) sequence. Its antigen is currently unknown. The sample belongs to a study of cytomegalovirus exposure and HLA in healthy donors. This CDR3 is built from 14 residues. Germline loops: CDR1 SGHTA, CDR2 FQGTGA. Trimming took off 4 bases at V and 6 bases at J, with 13 bases between the two ends. PCR was performed using 60 Vbeta and 13 Jbeta primers. The protocol was immunoSEQ multiplex PCR, while the TCRdb copy is restricted to in-frame clones and leaves out a portion. Here the sample table reports around 70,000 clones. Study outcomes and limitations: Prior analysis indicated that the majority of TCR beta V segments exhibited productivity approximately 87% or approximately 30% of the time.

Sequenced: PBMCs. The TCR sequence derives from a female donor in good health and CMV-seropositive. The chain employs TRBV7-3 and TRBJ2-1; tentatively, D is TRBD2 (6 bases). The CDR3 protein is CASSYGGRGNEQFF. The CDR3, as DNA: TGTGCCAGCAGCTATGGAGGGCGCGGCAATGAGCAGTTCTTC.